Below are 21 T cell receptor beta chains sequenced from a single sample in a study of T cell responses to AZD1222 COVID-19 vaccine. Repertoires were generated with immunoSEQ multiplex PCR, while TCRdb's copy carries only in-frame clones and drops some. This table holds some 160,000 clones, 80% to 95% found once. Sequenced here: peripheral blood, sampled on day 0 of AZD1222 vaccination. These receptors all come from an adult in good health.

The gene calls are TRBV6-6 and TRBJ1-6; D uncertain. CDR3 size: 16 residues. Germline V gene sequence: CDR1 MNHNY, CDR2 SVGAGI (reference sequence). The ends were cut back, 5 bases at V and 0 bases at J, with 11 bases in the middle. CDR3 sequence reads: CASSRPVSSYNSPLHF. The CDR3 coding sequence is TGTGCCAGCAGTCGACCCGTGAGCTCCTATAATTCACCCCTCCACTTT.

Comment on this clone: The junction differs from germline at one of its ends, possibly a read error. This chain links TRBV11-2 with TRBJ1-4; TRBD1 might be the D (5 bases). Germline CDR1 reads SGHAT; CDR2 reads FQNNGV. The CDR3 spans 13 residues. The CDR3 DNA is TGTGCCAGCAGCTCGGTTACAGGAGTACCCAGGGATTTT. It is translated as CASSSVTGVPRDF.

V usage is TRBV15 and J usage is TRBJ1-2; a possible D gene is TRBD1 (5 bases). Germline CDR1 LNHNV, CDR2 YYDKDF (reference sequence). The CDR3 sequence is 14 residues long. V shed 5 bases and J shed 7 bases, with 17 bases lying between them. CDR3 DNA sequence: TGTGCCACCAGCTCCCAGTGGCAGGGAGGTGGCTACACCTTC. This gives the protein CATSSQWQGGGYTF.

This chain connects TRBV6-1 to TRBJ1-5; TRBD1 is a possible D gene (6 bases). This CDR3 is built from 11 residues. V lost 1 base and J 16 bases, leaving 11 bases between the germline ends. Germline V gene sequence: CDR1 MNHNS, CDR2 SASEGT. The CDR3 reads CASSEDRVQHF. CDR3 coding DNA: TGTGCCAGCAGTGAAGACAGGGTTCAACATTTT.

V is TRBV5-1 and J is TRBJ1-3; the D is unclear. The CDR3 is 12 amino acids. Germline CDR1 is SGHRS and CDR2 is YFSETQ. Trimming shortened V by 0 bases and J by 4 bases, and 2 bases separated the two germline ends. The CDR3 here is CASSLEGNTIYF. The CDR3 DNA follows: TGCGCCAGCAGCTTGGAAGGAAACACCATATATTTT. Full variable domain (outside the CDR3, taken from reference TRBV5-1 and TRBJ1-3): KAGVTQTPRYLIKTRGQQVTLSCSPISGHRSVSWYQQTPGQGLQFLFEYFSETQRNKGNFPGRFSGRQFSNSRSEMNVSTLELGDSALYLCASSLEGNTIYFGEGSWLTVV.

The J gene is TRBJ1-2, the V gene TRBV7-9, with D perhaps TRBD1 (6 bases). Germline lookup yields CDR1 SEHNR and CDR2 FQNEAQ (reference sequence). V was shortened by 6 bases and J by 9 bases, with 14 bases between the two germline ends. CDR3 length: 12 amino acids. This CDR3 is CASSQEGGSYTF. Written as DNA, the CDR3 is TGTGCCAGCAGTCAAGAGGGGGGTAGCTACACCTTC.

This clone was detected only once. The chain has TRBV30 and TRBJ1-2, with TRBD1 matching over 7 bases. The CDR3 is 12 amino acids. From germline, CDR1 is GTSNPN and CDR2 SVGIG (reference sequence). With V trimmed by 5 bases and J by 8 bases, 8 bases remained unmatched. CDR3 nucleotide sequence: TGTGCCTGGGCACAGGGGAGAGGGGGCTACACCTTC. This encodes CAWAQGRGGYTF.

The chain recombines TRBV11-2 with TRBJ2-3; the D gene is possibly TRBD2 (5 bases). Trimming shortened V by 4 bases and J by 3 bases, and 20 bases separated the two germline ends. The CDR3 totals 17 residues. Germline lookup yields CDR1 SGHAT and CDR2 FQNNGV. The CDR3 DNA sequence: TGTGCCAGCAGCTATCGATCCCAAGGACTGGCTACAGATACGCAGTATTTT. The encoded protein is CASSYRSQGLATDTQYF.

V gene TRBV4-1 combines with J gene TRBJ1-6; D remains unclear. This CDR3 contains 13 residues. The germline V gene has CDR1 MGHRA and CDR2 YSYEKL. Trimming pared 4 bases from V and 3 bases from J, leaving 4 bases between. The CDR3 reads CASSPHYNSPLHF. The CDR3, as DNA: TGCGCCAGCAGCCCCCACTATAATTCACCCCTCCACTTT.

This clone has a single count. The chain is built from TRBV19 and TRBJ1-1; 8 bases are a match to TRBD1. Looked up from germline, CDR1 is LNHDA and CDR2 is SQIVND (reference sequence). The CDR3 length is 15 residues. The V segment lost 9 bases and the J segment 4 bases; nucleotides outside the gene matches: 13. CDR3 loop: CASRTSFTGGTEAFF. The CDR3 nucleotides are TGTGCCAGCCGGACCAGCTTCACAGGGGGCACTGAAGCTTTCTTT.

This chain links TRBV7-9 with TRBJ2-3; no clear D gene. Looked up from germline, CDR1 is SEHNR and CDR2 is FQNEAQ (reference sequence). The ends were cut back, 4 bases at V and 2 bases at J, with 10 bases in the middle. The CDR3 has 14 amino acids. The CDR3 loop reads CASSSTEHTDTQYF. CDR3 in DNA: TGTGCCAGCAGCTCAACAGAACACACAGATACGCAGTATTTT.

J is TRBJ2-7 and V is TRBV6-1; D is possibly TRBD2 (6 bases). CDR1 is MNHNS, CDR2 SASEGT, per germline. This CDR3 is built from 15 residues. V lost 2 bases and J 6 bases, leaving 17 bases between the germline ends. CDR3 bases: TGTGCCAGCAGTGAACAGGATTTGACTAGTGTCGAGCAGTACTTC. This gives the protein CASSEQDLTSVEQYF.

The rearrangement uses TRBV5-5 and TRBJ2-2; D may be TRBD2 (7 bases). Germline assignment: CDR1 SGHKS and CDR2 YYEKEE (reference sequence). The length of the CDR3 is 15 residues. The ends were cut back, 7 bases at V and 2 bases at J, with 15 bases in the middle. The CDR3 spells CASRLGGLNTGELFF. The CDR3 region has the DNA TGTGCCAGCCGATTAGGGGGACTAAACACCGGGGAGCTGTTTTTT.

CDR3 sequence: CASSFRDSGRGEQFF. In DNA, the CDR3 is TGTGCCAGCAGCTTCCGGGACTCCGGACGGGGTGAGCAGTTCTTC. The chain is built from TRBV5-4 and TRBJ2-1; a possible D gene is TRBD2 (6 bases). CDR3 length: 15 residues. V lost 2 bases and J lost 9, with 18 bases in between. Germline V gives CDR1 SGHNT, CDR2 YYREEE (reference sequence).

The rearrangement uses TRBV6-5 and TRBJ1-6; D is unclear. Per the germline V gene, CDR1 is MNHEY and CDR2 is SVGAGI. V lost 2 bases, J lost 7 bases, and 15 bases lay in between. This CDR3 has 16 residues. CDR3 nucleotides: TGTGCCAGCAGTTACGGTGTATGGAGAGAAAATTCACCCCTCCACTTT. Its protein is CASSYGVWRENSPLHF.

The V call is TRBV5-1, the J call TRBJ2-2; TRBD2 is a possible D gene (6 bases). This CDR3 contains 17 residues. Trimming took off 2 bases at V and 1 base at J, with 15 bases between the two ends. The germline V gene encodes CDR1 SGHRS and CDR2 YFSETQ. CDR3 loop: CASSFIPGTQNTGELFF. The CDR3 region has the DNA TGCGCCAGCAGCTTCATTCCGGGGACTCAGAACACCGGGGAGCTGTTTTTT.

The chain carries TRBV5-4 and TRBJ1-4; D might be TRBD1 (5 bases). Germline lookup yields CDR1 SGHNT and CDR2 YYREEE (reference sequence). The CDR3 totals 15 residues. V shed 0 bases and J shed 8 bases, with 14 bases lying between them. In nucleotides, the CDR3 is TGTGCCAGCAGCTTGGCAGGCAGGGCGGCCGAAAAACTGTTTTTT. This sequence encodes CASSLAGRAAEKLFF.

The chain couples TRBV7-2 to TRBJ1-2; D unclear. In germline, CDR1 is SGHTA, CDR2 FQGNSA. CDR3 length: 14 residues. Between the trimmed V and J ends, which lost 0 bases and 3 bases, there was a span of 8 bases. The CDR3 DNA reads as TGTGCCAGCAGCTTAGCGGGAAGCTACTATGGCTACACCTTC. Translated, it gives CASSLAGSYYGYTF.

The chain recombines TRBV5-1 with TRBJ1-3; D ambiguous. CDR1 is SGHRS, CDR2 YFSETQ, per germline. This CDR3 comprises 17 residues. V was trimmed by 4 bases and J by 3 bases, leaving 20 bases between them. This CDR3 reads CASSPGLSLLNGNTIYF. Written as DNA, the CDR3 is TGCGCCAGCAGCCCCGGCCTGTCTCTGCTCAATGGAAACACCATATATTTT. The full variable domain, rest sourced from reference TRBV5-1 and TRBJ1-3, is KAGVTQTPRYLIKTRGQQVTLSCSPISGHRSVSWYQQTPGQGLQFLFEYFSETQRNKGNFPGRFSGRQFSNSRSEMNVSTLELGDSALYLCASSPGLSLLNGNTIYFGEGSWLTVV.

This clone was detected once. The chain employs TRBV18 and TRBJ1-5; possible D gene TRBD1, 5 bases. The germline gives CDR1 KGHSH, CDR2 LQKENI. Between the trimmed V and J ends, which lost 6 bases and 3 bases, there was a span of 18 bases. The CDR3 spans 16 residues. In DNA, the CDR3 is TGTGCCAGCTCCGGAATCGGGGGTAGGGCCAATCAGCCCCAGCATTTT. This codes for CASSGIGGRANQPQHF.

The chain joins TRBV24-1 to TRBJ2-3, with 7 bases aligning to TRBD2. With V trimmed by 3 bases and J by 3 bases, 8 bases remained unmatched. The CDR3 has 16 amino acids. CDR1 and CDR2 from the germline V gene are KGHDR and SFDVKD. CDR3 amino acids: CATSDPRLAGTDTQYF. CDR3 bases: TGTGCCACCAGTGATCCCAGACTAGCAGGGACAGATACGCAGTATTTT.